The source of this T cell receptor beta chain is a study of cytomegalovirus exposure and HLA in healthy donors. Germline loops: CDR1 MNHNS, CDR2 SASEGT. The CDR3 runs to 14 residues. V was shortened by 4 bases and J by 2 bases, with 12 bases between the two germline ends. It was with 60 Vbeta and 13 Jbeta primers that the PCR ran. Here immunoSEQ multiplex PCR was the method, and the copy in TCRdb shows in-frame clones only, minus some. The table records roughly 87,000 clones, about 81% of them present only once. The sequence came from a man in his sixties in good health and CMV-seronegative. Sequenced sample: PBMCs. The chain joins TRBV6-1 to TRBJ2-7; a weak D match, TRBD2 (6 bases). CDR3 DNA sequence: TGTGCCAGCAGTGGCTATTGGGGGGCCTACGAGCAGTACTTC. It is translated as CASSGYWGAYEQYF.